The 32 T cell receptor beta chains reported below all come from one sample, sequenced in a study of Graves' ophthalmopathy and Graves' hyperthyroidism. Amplified TCR beta CDR3 regions were obtained using RNA transcripts as template. HTBI-primed RT-PCR formed the first round, and a multiplex PCR formed the second. TCRdb re-derived calls from the multiplex PCR reads in MiXCR, one entry per CDR3 protein. Among 1 million to 1.3 million distinct CDR3 sequences listed, about 36% were seen once. Sequencing used peripheral blood or thyroid tissue (not recorded which). These receptors all come from an adult man with Graves' hyperthyroidism.

Only a few counts were recorded for this clonotype. Germline and junction disagree at one end, which may indicate a read error. The V and J genes are TRBV7-9 and TRBJ1-1, with 9 bases aligning to TRBD1. The germline V gene encodes CDR1 SEHNR and CDR2 FQNEAQ (reference sequence). The CDR3 loop spans 13 amino acids. As DNA, the CDR3 is TGTGCCAGCAGTTTAGATAACAGGGGGCGAGCTTTCTTT. It codes for CASSLDNRGRAFF.

This clonotype has a handful of counts. V and J are TRBV2 and TRBJ2-7, with D possibly TRBD2 on 5 matching bases. The CDR3 runs to 13 residues. Germline-derived CDR1 and CDR2 are SNHLY and FYNNEI. V dropped 1 base and J dropped 6 bases, with 10 bases sitting between them. The CDR3 protein is CASSEGLEVEQYF. The CDR3 DNA is TGTGCCAGCAGTGAAGGGCTGGAGGTCGAGCAGTACTTC.

To note about this clonotype: Germline and junction disagree at one end, which may indicate a read error. The chain joins TRBV10-3 to TRBJ1-1, with a tentative D call TRBD1 (6 bases). Per germline, CDR1 ENHRY and CDR2 SYGVKD. The CDR3 spans 13 residues. This CDR3 reads CASSNKGDTEAFF. CDR3 bases: TGTGCCAGCAGTAACAAGGGGGACACTGAAGCTTTCTTT.

This clonotype was counted between two and nine times. The chain is built from TRBV24-1 and TRBJ1-3, with D hard to call. CDR3 length equals 13 residues. Germline-derived CDR1 and CDR2 are KGHDR and SFDVKD. Deletions cut 5 bases from V and 2 bases from J, with 6 bases between. CDR3 sequence: CATSGGTGNTIYF. In nucleotides, the CDR3 is TGTGCCACCAGTGGGGGAACTGGAAACACCATATATTTT.

This clonotype was seen at least ten times. The rearrangement uses TRBV14 and TRBJ1-6; TRBD1 aligns across 7 bases. The CDR3 loop spans 15 amino acids. Germline CDR1 SGHDN, CDR2 FVKESK. Trimming cost V 0 bases and J 6 bases; bases outside gene matches: 2. The CDR3 nucleotides are TGTGCCAGCAGCCAAGAACAGGGGTCTAATTCACCCCTCCACTTT. Its translation is CASSQEQGSNSPLHF.

At least ten counts were recorded for this clonotype. V is TRBV19 and J is TRBJ1-5; the match to TRBD1 covers 7 bases. Germline CDR1 is LNHDA and CDR2 is SQIVND (reference sequence). This CDR3 has 16 amino acids. V lost 7 bases to trimming and J lost 4 bases; unmatched junction nucleotides: 13. In DNA, the CDR3 is TGTGCCAGTAAGGGGGCCAAGGGTGCTTTAAATCAGCCCCAGCATTTT. Amino acids: CASKGAKGALNQPQHF.

This clonotype was seen many times. DNA of the CDR3: TGTGCCAGCAGCTCGCAAAACTACGAGCAGTACTTC. Amino acids: CASSSQNYEQYF. The chain uses TRBV13 and TRBJ2-7; D is ambiguous. V lost 4 bases to trimming and J lost 3 bases, with 7 bases between them. This CDR3 contains 12 residues. Per the germline V gene, CDR1 is PRHDT and CDR2 is FYEKMQ (reference sequence).

At least ten counts were recorded for this clonotype. The chain employs TRBV12-3 or TRBV12-4 and TRBJ2-5; D not certain. CDR3 size: 12 residues. V was trimmed by 7 bases and J by 3 bases, leaving 9 bases between them. The CDR3 spells CASTSGKETQYF. The CDR3 DNA is TGTGCCAGCACCTCTGGGAAAGAGACCCAGTACTTC.

This clonotype appeared many times. This chain uses TRBV29-1 with TRBJ1-4; possibly TRBD1 for D (6 bases). V gave up 4 bases and J gave up 4 bases, with 16 bases separating them. Germline CDR1 is SQVTM and CDR2 is ANQGSEA. The CDR3 sequence is 15 residues long. Here the CDR3 DNA reads TGCAGCGTTGTGGGGGGGGGCGGATATAATGAAAAACTGTTTTTT. It is translated as CSVVGGGGYNEKLFF.

The sample holds many counts of this clonotype. V and J are TRBV29-1 and TRBJ1-3; D unresolved. Trimming shortened V by 8 bases and J by 0 bases, and 5 bases separated the two germline ends. Germline V gene sequence: CDR1 SQVTM, CDR2 ANQGSEA. CDR3 length: 11 amino acids. The CDR3 loop is CSSRSGNTIYF. The CDR3 DNA sequence: TGCAGCAGCCGCTCTGGAAACACCATATATTTT.

This clonotype was counted ten times or more. The rearrangement joins TRBV9 to TRBJ1-2, with a possible D match to TRBD1 (6 bases). V lost 3 bases to trimming and J lost 6 bases, with 18 bases between them. The CDR3 is 15 amino acids. In germline, CDR1 is SGDLS, CDR2 YYNGEE. The CDR3 sequence: CASSDGIGSGDGYTF. CDR3 bases: TGTGCCAGCAGCGACGGAATCGGGTCAGGGGATGGCTACACCTTC.

Details on this clonotype: The junction and the germline gene differ at one end; a read error may be behind it. This chain uses TRBV7-2 with TRBJ1-6; tentatively, D is TRBD1 (6 bases). Germline loops: CDR1 SGHTA, CDR2 FQGNSA. The CDR3 totals 15 residues. In DNA form, the CDR3 reads TGTGCCAGCAGCTTCAAGGGGGACTATAATTCACCCTTCCACTTT. This codes for CASSFKGDYNSPFHF.

The chain recombines TRBV5-5 with TRBJ2-7, with D perhaps TRBD1 (5 bases). The V gene lost 1 base and the J gene lost 3 bases, with 11 bases spanning the gap. CDR3 length: 14 amino acids. CDR1 and CDR2 from the germline V gene are SGHKS and YYEKEE (reference sequence). Written as DNA, the CDR3 is TGTGCCAGCAGCTTGCAGGGTAGTTTCTACGAGCAGTACTTC. It translates to CASSLQGSFYEQYF.

This clonotype was seen many times. The chain carries TRBV2 and TRBJ1-5, with 8 positions matching TRBD1. CDR1 and CDR2 (germline): SNHLY, FYNNEI. V shed 9 bases and J 2 bases; nucleotides not matched to a gene: 9. The CDR3 spans 15 residues. CDR3 bases: TGTGCCAGTTCACGTGACAGGGGTGGCAATCAGCCCCAGCATTTT. Protein: CASSRDRGGNQPQHF.

The chain links TRBV12-3 or TRBV12-4 to TRBJ2-5; TRBD1 might be the D (6 bases). Trimming took 4 bases from V and 2 from J, leaving 14 bases between them. This CDR3 comprises 15 residues. CDR3 sequence (DNA): TGTGCCAGCAGTTCTCACGGGACAACACAAGAGACCCAGTACTTC. This codes for CASSSHGTTQETQYF.

The CDR3 nucleotides are TGCAGCGTTGGAGTCGGAAACAGGGGCGAGCAGTACTTC. As protein: CSVGVGNRGEQYF. This chain joins TRBV29-1 and TRBJ2-7; 7 positions agree with TRBD1. The CDR3 totals 13 residues. Germline V lookup: CDR1 SQVTM, CDR2 ANQGSEA. Losses at the gene ends were 4 bases for V and 6 bases for J; bases not matched to a gene: 9.

The table lists this clonotype with many counts. J is TRBJ2-7 and V is TRBV7-8; tentatively, D is TRBD1 or TRBD2 (6 bases each). V lost 4 bases and J lost 2, with 15 bases in between. Germline loops: CDR1 SGHVS, CDR2 FQNEAQ. The length of the CDR3 is 15 residues. The CDR3 DNA is TGTGCCAGCAGCTCCCCAAGGAGGGGGACCTACGAGCAGTACTTC. Translating it yields CASSSPRRGTYEQYF.

This sequence joins TRBV11-2 and TRBJ1-1; D unclear. V was trimmed by 4 bases and J by 7 bases, leaving 13 bases between them. CDR3 length: 13 amino acids. Germline loops: CDR1 SGHAT, CDR2 FQNNGV. In DNA, the CDR3 is TGTGCCAGCAGCTCTACCCTAGGGATTGAAGCTTTCTTT. It encodes CASSSTLGIEAFF.

This clonotype has only a few counts. One end of the junction does not line up with germline, which may come from a read error. The chain employs TRBV5-1 and TRBJ2-7; perhaps TRBD1 as D (6 bases). Germline values: CDR1 SGHRS, CDR2 YFSETQ. The CDR3 sequence is 11 residues long. The CDR3 nucleotides read TGTGCCAGCACCAGGGGATACGAGCAGTACTTC. Its protein product is CASTRGYEQYF.

The chain recombines TRBV20-1 with TRBJ2-7; D might be TRBD2 (6 bases). The CDR3 has 16 residues. The germline V and J ends were trimmed by 3 bases and 0 bases, with 18 bases remaining between them. Germline lookup yields CDR1 DFQATT and CDR2 SNEGSKA (reference sequence). The CDR3 DNA reads TGCAGTGCTAGTAACCCCCGTGACGGGAGCTCCTACGAGCAGTACTTC. This encodes CSASNPRDGSSYEQYF.

This clonotype was recorded at least ten times. V usage is TRBV12-3 or TRBV12-4 and J usage is TRBJ2-5; TRBD1 matches 8 bases. There are 15 residues in the CDR3. V was pared by 6 bases and J by 2 bases, with 8 bases of the junction left unmatched. CDR3 DNA: TGTGCCAGCAGCCCCGTCAGGGGGCAACAAGAGACCCAGTACTTC. It specifies CASSPVRGQQETQYF.

For this clonotype: A read error may produce the germline difference seen at one junction end. This rearrangement joins TRBV7-8 to TRBJ2-7; 7 bases are a match to TRBD2. Germline V gene data show CDR1 as SGHVS and CDR2 as FQNEAQ. This CDR3 has 15 residues. Written as DNA, the CDR3 is TGCGCCAGCAGCCAAGTGTGGGAGGGCCCCTACGAGCAGTACTTC. Its translation: CASSQVWEGPYEQYF. Filled out from reference TRBV7-8 and TRBJ2-7, the complete variable domain reads GAGVSQSPRYKVAKRGQDVALRCDPISGHVSLFWYQQALGQGPEFLTYFQNEAQLDKSGLPSDRFFAERPEGSVSTLKIQRTQQEDSAVYLCASSQVWEGPYEQYFGPGTRLTVT.

The sample holds many counts of this clonotype. This chain joins TRBV20-1 and TRBJ2-7; 10 positions agree with TRBD2. The germline V gene encodes CDR1 DFQATT and CDR2 SNEGSKA (reference sequence). V trimming: 3 bases; J trimming: 8 bases; junction bases outside the gene matches: 7. The CDR3 loop spans 13 amino acids. The CDR3, as DNA: TGCAGTGCTAGTGTAACTAGCGGGAAGAAGCAGTACTTC. Its protein is CSASVTSGKKQYF.

The sample holds many counts of this clonotype. The gene calls are TRBV19 and TRBJ1-1; D gene unclear. The CDR3 is 12 residues long. V lost 3 bases and J lost 3, with 5 bases in between. Germline-derived CDR1 and CDR2 are LNHDA and SQIVND (reference sequence). The DNA of the CDR3 is TGTGCCAGTAGTATGGATTACACTGAAGCTTTCTTT. Amino acid sequence: CASSMDYTEAFF. The variable domain in full, completed from reference TRBV19 and TRBJ1-1, reads DGGITQSPKYLFRKEGQNVTLSCEQNLNHDAMYWYRQDPGQGLRLIYYSQIVNDFQKGDIAEGYSVSREKKESFPLTVTSAQKNPTAFYLCASSMDYTEAFFGQGTRLTVV.

This clonotype has at least ten counts. The V call is TRBV4-3, the J call TRBJ1-6; no definite D call. This CDR3 is 14 amino acids long. Germline V gene sequence: CDR1 LGHNA, CDR2 YSLEER. The V end lost 3 bases, the J end lost 6 bases, and 9 bases lay between the germline ends. CDR3 sequence: CASSQRGPNSPLHF. The CDR3 nucleotides read TGCGCCAGCAGCCAGCGAGGACCTAATTCACCCCTCCACTTT.

This clonotype was observed a few times. The chain recombines TRBV20-1 with TRBJ1-1; D gene ambiguous. Germline values: CDR1 DFQATT, CDR2 SNEGSKA (reference sequence). CDR3 length: 15 amino acids. V was cut by 0 bases and J by 4 bases, with 15 bases left in between. Here the CDR3 DNA reads TGCAGTGCTAGAGATGAAGCGGACTTGGTCACTGAAGCTTTCTTT. Protein sequence: CSARDEADLVTEAFF.

In its sample, this clonotype was seen many times. The chain couples TRBV7-8 to TRBJ2-7, with TRBD1 matching over 10 bases. The CDR3 has 15 residues. After removal of 3 bases from V and 1 base from J, the junction contained 3 bases not matched to a gene. The germline V gene has CDR1 SGHVS and CDR2 FQNEAQ. CDR3 region: CASSFPGQGSYEQYF. In nucleotides, the CDR3 is TGTGCCAGCAGCTTTCCGGGACAGGGGTCCTACGAGCAGTACTTC.

This sequence joins TRBV5-1 and TRBJ2-1; D unclear. Trimming stripped 1 base from V and 4 bases from J, with 6 bases between. This CDR3 has 13 residues. The germline CDR1 and CDR2 sequences are SGHRS and YFSETQ. The CDR3 loop is CASSLSPYNEQFF. The CDR3 DNA is TGCGCCAGCAGCTTGAGCCCTTACAATGAGCAGTTCTTC.

In this sample, this clonotype turned up a few times. This chain uses TRBV10-3 with TRBJ2-7; weak D call: TRBD2 (5 bases). V was pared by 8 bases and J by 0 bases, with 17 bases between. This CDR3 comprises 15 residues. The germline V gene encodes CDR1 ENHRY and CDR2 SYGVKD. The CDR3 sequence: CAIYLLGLISYEQYF. The CDR3, as DNA: TGTGCCATCTATCTACTCGGACTTATCTCCTACGAGCAGTACTTC.

Comment on this clonotype: Given a much more abundant clone one base away, this may be a read error. This chain uses TRBV9 with TRBJ2-5; 11 bases line up with TRBD2. V gave up 5 bases and J gave up 5 bases; unmatched junction bases: 8. Germline V lookup: CDR1 SGDLS, CDR2 YYNGEE. This CDR3 comprises 15 residues. CDR3 DNA: TGTGCCAGCAGTGACACTAGCGGGGGTACCGAGACCCAGTACTTC. Translated, it gives CASSDTSGGTETQYF.

In its sample, this clonotype was seen a few times. The rearrangement links TRBV6-6 to TRBJ2-7; no firm D call. Germline V lookup: CDR1 MNHNY, CDR2 SVGAGI (reference sequence). Between the trimmed V and J ends, which lost 5 bases and 6 bases, there was a span of 11 bases. The CDR3 covers 12 residues. The CDR3 nucleotides are TGTGCCAGCAGTCAGATTAGGTCCGAGCAGTACTTC. It specifies CASSQIRSEQYF.

The sample holds many counts of this clonotype. The V and J genes are TRBV29-1 and TRBJ1-3; possible D gene TRBD1, 5 bases. Germline lookup yields CDR1 SQVTM and CDR2 ANQGSEA. Between the trimmed V and J ends, which lost 7 bases and 2 bases, there was a span of 15 bases. The CDR3 is 14 residues long. CDR3 sequence (DNA): TGCAGCGCAATGACAGACCGTGCTGGAAACACCATATATTTT. This translates into CSAMTDRAGNTIYF.